This is a list of T cell receptor beta chains from one sample in a study of blood T cell repertoires in COVID-19. The method was immunoSEQ multiplex PCR; TCRdb's version includes in-frame clones alone and lacks a portion of them. The table includes roughly 75,000 clones, approximately 77% detected once. Sequenced: peripheral blood. These receptors all stem from an older woman with acute or convalescent COVID-19. Each CDR3 is given with its conserved first and last residue. Each record gives: clone size, D gene, V gene, J gene, CDR3 DNA, CDR3 protein. The D gene is left open where the match is weak. Clone size is shown for a subset of rows, as once, few, many or a class of expanded clone.

clone_size: NA
d_call: NA
v_call: TRBV13
j_call: TRBJ2-7
cdr3_nt: TGTGCCAGCAGCTTACCAGGGTCCTCATCCTACGAGCAGTACTTC
cdr3_aa: CASSLPGSSSYEQYF

clone_size: NA
d_call: TRBD1
v_call: TRBV6-5
j_call: TRBJ1-2
cdr3_nt: TGTGCCAGCTCACCTACAGGGGGATCTGGCTACACCTTC
cdr3_aa: CASSPTGGSGYTF

clone_size: NA
d_call: NA
v_call: TRBV18
j_call: TRBJ1-3
cdr3_nt: TGTGCCAGCTCAATCCAGGGAATAGACACCATATATTTT
cdr3_aa: CASSIQGIDTIYF

clone_size: NA
d_call: TRBD2
v_call: TRBV6-5
j_call: TRBJ2-5
cdr3_nt: TGTGCCAGCCTTGACGGACTAGCCAGAAATACCCAGTACTTC
cdr3_aa: CASLDGLARNTQYF

clone_size: NA
d_call: NA
v_call: TRBV6-5
j_call: TRBJ1-1
cdr3_nt: TGTGCCACCCCGGGACTGGTGAACACTGAAGCTTTCTTT
cdr3_aa: CATPGLVNTEAFF

clone_size: few
d_call: NA
v_call: TRBV28
j_call: TRBJ2-7
cdr3_nt: TGTGCCAGCAGTGAGAGGCAGGGTAAGGACGAGCAGTACTTC
cdr3_aa: CASSERQGKDEQYF

clone_size: few
d_call: NA
v_call: TRBV19
j_call: TRBJ1-5
cdr3_nt: TGTGCCAGTCAGGGTTGGGGATTCAATCAGCCCCAGCATTTT
cdr3_aa: CASQGWGFNQPQHF

clone_size: few
d_call: NA
v_call: TRBV2
j_call: TRBJ1-2
cdr3_nt: TGTGCCAGCAGTGCTGTAGAGGGAGCCCGTGGCACCTTC
cdr3_aa: CASSAVEGARGTF

clone_size: NA
d_call: NA
v_call: TRBV27
j_call: TRBJ2-7
cdr3_nt: TGTGCCAGCAGTTTAGGAGGGGGCACCTACGAGCAGTACTTC
cdr3_aa: CASSLGGGTYEQYF

clone_size: few
d_call: NA
v_call: TRBV5-1
j_call: TRBJ2-3
cdr3_nt: TGCGCCAGCACCCCCCGCGGGGAATTTAGCACAGATACGCAGTATTTT
cdr3_aa: CASTPRGEFSTDTQYF

clone_size: NA
d_call: NA
v_call: TRBV28
j_call: TRBJ1-1
cdr3_nt: TGTGCCAGCAGTTTCCTCGGTGGTGAAGCTTTCTTT
cdr3_aa: CASSFLGGEAFF

clone_size: once
d_call: TRBD1
v_call: TRBV29-1
j_call: TRBJ2-7
cdr3_nt: TGCAGCGTCAGACCGGGACAGGAGGACTACGAGCAGTACTTC
cdr3_aa: CSVRPGQEDYEQYF

clone_size: NA
d_call: NA
v_call: TRBV29-1
j_call: TRBJ2-7
cdr3_nt: TGCAGCGTTGAAGTAGCAGACTACGAGCAGTACTTC
cdr3_aa: CSVEVADYEQYF

clone_size: NA
d_call: NA
v_call: TRBV19
j_call: TRBJ1-6
cdr3_nt: TGTGCCAGTAGTGGACGGGACAATTCCTCACCCCTCCACTTT
cdr3_aa: CASSGRDNSSPLHF

clone_size: NA
d_call: TRBD2
v_call: TRBV6-2/TRBV6-3
j_call: TRBJ2-7
cdr3_nt: TGTGCCAGCAGTTACTCCGGGGTAGCGGGTGACATGTACTTC
cdr3_aa: CASSYSGVAGDMYF

clone_size: NA
d_call: TRBD1
v_call: TRBV27
j_call: TRBJ1-3
cdr3_nt: TGTGCCAGCAGTTGGCGGACAGGGATCCGAAAAAACACCATATATTTT
cdr3_aa: CASSWRTGIRKNTIYF

clone_size: few
d_call: NA
v_call: TRBV25-1
j_call: TRBJ1-1
cdr3_nt: TGTGCCAGCACCCAAGGTGAGGGTCTCGGAGCTTTCTTT
cdr3_aa: CASTQGEGLGAFF